This T cell receptor beta chain emerged from a study of response to subunit inactivated influenza vaccine. MiXCR, applied by TCRdb to the RT-PCR reads, yields one record per CDR3 protein. The sample lists more than 400,000 distinct CDR3 sequences, roughly 9.7% occurring once. The CDR3 spans 16 residues. Trimming pared 1 base from V and 0 bases from J, leaving 12 bases between. Points from the study as a whole: Each seasonal influenza vaccination, the authors suggested, recruits few new T cells.

This clonotype occurred a few times. As yet, its antigen is unknown. This receptor was obtained from a man aged 50-59 years who received an inactivated influenza vaccine. The chain recombines TRBV12-3 or TRBV12-4 with TRBJ1-1, with D uncertain. The sample here was PBMCs from blood, taken roughly 6 weeks after vaccination. The CDR3 nucleotides read TGTGCCAGCAGTTTAGTGTTTGGTGGGTTGAACACTGAAGCTTTCTTT. Protein sequence: CASSLVFGGLNTEAFF.